These T cell receptor beta chains were read from a single sample in a study of blood T cell repertoires in COVID-19. Measured with immunoSEQ multiplex PCR; TCRdb has only the in-frame clones, and not every one. There are roughly 380,000 clones in the sample; approximately 89% occur only once, and around 4% lies in the top ten. Sequenced input: peripheral blood. Every receptor here comes from a woman aged 55 to 70 with COVID-19, enrolled during active disease. Each CDR3 is given with its conserved first and last residue. The D gene is left open where the match is weak. Clone size, where shown, is once, few, many, or a class for clones that have expanded.

CDR3aa | CDR3nt | v_gene | d_gene | j_gene | abundance
CASSLGTPKANYGYTF | TGTGCCAGCAGCCTAGGGACACCCAAAGCTAACTATGGCTACACCTTC | TRBV7-6 | - | TRBJ1-2 | -
CASGGGFSGNTIYF | TGTGCTAGTGGGGGGGGTTTCTCTGGAAACACCATATATTTT | TRBV12-5 | - | TRBJ1-3 | -
CASSQTAANTEAFF | TGTGCCAGCAGCCAGACAGCTGCTAACACTGAAGCTTTCTTT | TRBV7-2 | - | TRBJ1-1 | -
CASSFIDNYGYTF | TGCGCCAGCAGCTTTATAGATAACTATGGCTACACCTTC | TRBV5-1 | - | TRBJ1-2 | once
CATSGTENYGYTF | TGTGCCACCAGCGGGACTGAAAACTATGGCTACACCTTC | TRBV24-1 | - | TRBJ1-2 | -
CASSYRTGSSGNTIYF | TGTGCCAGCAGTTACCGGACAGGGAGCTCTGGAAACACCATATATTTT | TRBV6-5 | TRBD1 | TRBJ1-3 | -
CASRLARNLAGGPLGTTDTQYF | TGTGCAAGTCGCTTAGCGAGGAATCTAGCGGGGGGGCCCCTCGGGACTACAGATACGCAGTATTTT | TRBV12-2 | - | TRBJ2-3 | -
CASSSRSMSGQGVGDTQYF | TGTGCCAGCAGTTCACGTAGTATGTCGGGACAGGGGGTTGGAGATACGCAGTATTTT | TRBV11-2 | TRBD1 | TRBJ2-3 | -
CASSGRLAGVPDTQYF | TGTGCCAGCAGTGGTAGACTAGCGGGGGTGCCAGATACGCAGTATTTT | TRBV2 | TRBD2 | TRBJ2-3 | -
CASSAEGTVTDTQYF | TGTGCCAGCAGCGCCGAAGGGACTGTCACAGATACGCAGTATTTT | TRBV9 | - | TRBJ2-3 | -
CSVEGQVIAEAFF | TGCAGCGTTGAAGGCCAGGTCATAGCTGAAGCTTTCTTT | TRBV29-1 | - | TRBJ1-1 | -
CASTPTGVNYGYTF | TGTGCCAGTACCCCGACAGGAGTGAACTATGGCTACACCTTC | TRBV19 | - | TRBJ1-2 | -
CASSFGSNTANTGELFF | TGTGCCAGCAGCTTTGGATCAAATACAGCGAACACCGGGGAGCTGTTTTTT | TRBV12-1 | - | TRBJ2-2 | -
CASSWGGNGYTF | TGTGCCAGCAGCTGGGGGGGGAACGGCTACACCTTC | TRBV11-2 | - | TRBJ1-2 | -
CASSPAGSMRENQPQHF | TGTGCCAGTAGTCCGGCGGGGAGTATGAGGGAAAATCAGCCCCAGCATTTT | TRBV19 | - | TRBJ1-5 | -
CASSSERGSNEKLFF | TGTGCCAGCAGCTCCGAACGGGGTAGTAATGAAAAACTGTTTTTT | TRBV5-8 | - | TRBJ1-4 | -
CASSPPGRRSSGNTIYF | TGTGCCAGCAGTCCCCCCGGTCGTAGAAGCTCTGGAAACACCATATATTTT | TRBV28 | - | TRBJ1-3 | few
CASSYGQGNSPLHF | TGTGCCAGCAGTTACGGACAGGGAAATTCACCCCTCCACTTT | TRBV6-5 | TRBD1 | TRBJ1-6 | once
CASSQPRAGVGGNTEAFF | TGTGCCAGCAGCCAGCCGCGCGCAGGGGTGGGTGGAAACACTGAAGCTTTCTTT | TRBV28 | - | TRBJ1-1 | -
CASSLEAGPNQPQHF | TGCGCCAGCAGCTTGGAGGCGGGTCCCAATCAGCCCCAGCATTTT | TRBV5-1 | - | TRBJ1-5 | -
CASSVGGTGANEQFF | TGTGCCAGCAGCGTAGGGGGGACAGGGGCCAATGAGCAGTTCTTC | TRBV9 | TRBD1 | TRBJ2-1 | once
CASRNDRVTGELFF | TGTGCCAGCAGGAACGACAGGGTAACCGGGGAGCTGTTTTTT | TRBV6-5 | TRBD1 | TRBJ2-2 | -
CASSQSVDRGRHEQYF | TGCGCCAGCAGTCAATCGGTGGACAGGGGGCGGCACGAGCAGTACTTC | TRBV23-1 | TRBD1 | TRBJ2-7 | -
CASSLFGDRGYGYTF | TGTGCCAGCAGCTTGTTCGGCGACAGGGGCTATGGCTACACCTTC | TRBV5-8 | TRBD1 | TRBJ1-2 | -
CASSRGLAGGPVETQYF | TGTGCCAGCAGCAGAGGACTAGCGGGGGGCCCGGTAGAGACCCAGTACTTC | TRBV7-2 | TRBD2 | TRBJ2-5 | -
CASSTDRESTEAFF | TGTGCCAGCAGTACAGACAGAGAAAGCACTGAAGCTTTCTTT | TRBV6-4 | - | TRBJ1-1 | many
CASQGSGNTIYF | TGTGCCAGCCAGGGTTCTGGAAACACCATATATTTT | TRBV12-3/TRBV12-4 | - | TRBJ1-3 | -
CASSYDTWSTSPLHF | TGTGCCAGCAGTTACGACACGTGGTCGACCTCACCCCTCCACTTT | TRBV6-5 | - | TRBJ1-6 | -
CASSMTGGYGYTF | TGTGCCAGTAGTATGACGGGGGGCTATGGCTACACCTTC | TRBV19 | - | TRBJ1-2 | -
CATSRDSKGAYGYTF | TGTGCCACCAGCAGAGATTCGAAAGGGGCCTATGGCTACACCTTC | TRBV15 | - | TRBJ1-2 | -
CASSLNQGLVDQPQHF | TGTGCCAGCAGCTTAAATCAGGGGCTCGTCGACCAGCCCCAGCATTTT | TRBV7-8 | - | TRBJ1-5 | many
CASTDGGAYGYTF | TGCGCCAGCACTGATGGGGGGGCCTATGGCTACACCTTC | TRBV5-1 | - | TRBJ1-2 | -
CASSSLTGRGYTF | TGTGCCAGCAGTTCTCTGACGGGTCGGGGCTACACCTTC | TRBV6-5 | - | TRBJ1-2 | -
CASSINREPSNQPQHF | TGTGCCAGTAGTATAAACCGGGAGCCAAGCAATCAGCCCCAGCATTTT | TRBV19 | - | TRBJ1-5 | -
CASIKQGATEAFF | TGTGCCAGCATTAAACAGGGGGCGACTGAAGCTTTCTTT | TRBV5-4 | TRBD1 | TRBJ1-1 | -
CASSEGTGGVNTEAFF | TGTGCCAGCAGCGAGGGGACAGGGGGCGTGAACACTGAAGCTTTCTTT | TRBV7-3 | TRBD1 | TRBJ1-1 | -
CASSLKTSSLRNEQFF | TGTGCCAGCAGCCTCAAAACTAGCTCCCTCCGCAATGAGCAGTTCTTC | TRBV7-3 | - | TRBJ2-1 | -
CASSRERNTEAFF | TGTGCCAGCAGCCGAGAAAGAAACACTGAAGCTTTCTTT | TRBV11-2 | - | TRBJ1-1 | once
CASSQGPSATDTQYF | TGTGCCAGCAGCCAAGGCCCCAGTGCCACAGATACGCAGTATTTT | TRBV4-2 | - | TRBJ2-3 | -
CASSIDSGGQYNEQFF | TGTGCCAGTAGTATAGATAGCGGGGGTCAGTACAATGAGCAGTTCTTC | TRBV19 | TRBD2 | TRBJ2-1 | -
CASRLPGTGNQPQHF | TGTGCCAGCAGACTCCCCGGGACAGGGAATCAGCCCCAGCATTTT | TRBV28 | TRBD1 | TRBJ1-5 | -
CASSQASGGAKPYF | TGTGCCAGCAGCCAAGCCAGCGGGGGGGCCAAACCGTACTTC | TRBV14 | TRBD2 | TRBJ2-7 | -
CASSQPGGAAEAFF | TGCGCCAGCAGCCAACCCGGCGGGGCAGCTGAAGCTTTCTTT | TRBV4-1 | - | TRBJ1-1 | -
CAWSVQGAGEAFF | TGTGCCTGGAGTGTCCAGGGGGCCGGTGAAGCTTTCTTT | TRBV30 | TRBD1 | TRBJ1-1 | -
CATSDPTGPKDNEQFF | TGTGCCACCAGTGATCCGACAGGCCCCAAGGACAATGAGCAGTTCTTC | TRBV24-1 | - | TRBJ2-1 | -
CASSALGPYPRGYTF | TGTGCCAGCAGCGCCCTGGGGCCGTACCCCCGGGGCTACACCTTC | TRBV9 | - | TRBJ1-2 | -
CASSSTGAKNIQYF | TGTGCCAGCAGTTCGACAGGGGCCAAAAACATTCAGTACTTC | TRBV6-5 | TRBD1 | TRBJ2-4 | -
CASSWGSPYSGNTIYF | TGTGCCAGCAGCTGGGGCAGTCCGTACTCTGGAAACACCATATATTTT | TRBV7-9 | - | TRBJ1-3 | -